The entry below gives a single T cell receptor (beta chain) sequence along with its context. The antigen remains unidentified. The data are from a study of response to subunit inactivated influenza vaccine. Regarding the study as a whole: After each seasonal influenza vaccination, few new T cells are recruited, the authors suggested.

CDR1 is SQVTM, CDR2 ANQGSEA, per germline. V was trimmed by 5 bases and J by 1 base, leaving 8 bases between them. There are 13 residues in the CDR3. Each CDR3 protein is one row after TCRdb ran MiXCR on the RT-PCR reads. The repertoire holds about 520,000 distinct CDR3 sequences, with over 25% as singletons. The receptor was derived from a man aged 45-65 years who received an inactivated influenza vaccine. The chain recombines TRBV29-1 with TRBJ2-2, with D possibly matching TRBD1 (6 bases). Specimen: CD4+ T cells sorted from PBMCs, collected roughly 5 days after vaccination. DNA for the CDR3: TGCAGCGTTATGGACAGGAACACCGGGGAGCTGTTTTTT. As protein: CSVMDRNTGELFF.